This T cell receptor (beta chain) was sequenced in a study of shared T cell receptors in the human thymus. The ends lost 5 bases at V and 3 bases at J; junction bases unmatched: 4. CDR3 length equals 14 residues. Germline assignment: CDR1 LGHNT and CDR2 FRNRAP. Assay used: immunoSEQ multiplex PCR; TCRdb lists only in-frame clones, some missing. The table lists 550,000 to 800,000 clones, roughly 88% of them singletons. A further study also used this sample, focusing on human thymus T cells. That study adds: Resections were taken during corrective heart surgery, and the thymus tissue came from these.

Sequenced sample: thymocytes. The clonotype comes from a girl under two years old with a congenital heart defect. V is TRBV12-5 and J is TRBJ1-1; 9 nucleotides align to TRBD1. Here the CDR3 reads CASGPGTGHTEAFF. In nucleotides, the CDR3 is TGTGCTAGTGGTCCGGGGACAGGGCACACTGAAGCTTTCTTT.